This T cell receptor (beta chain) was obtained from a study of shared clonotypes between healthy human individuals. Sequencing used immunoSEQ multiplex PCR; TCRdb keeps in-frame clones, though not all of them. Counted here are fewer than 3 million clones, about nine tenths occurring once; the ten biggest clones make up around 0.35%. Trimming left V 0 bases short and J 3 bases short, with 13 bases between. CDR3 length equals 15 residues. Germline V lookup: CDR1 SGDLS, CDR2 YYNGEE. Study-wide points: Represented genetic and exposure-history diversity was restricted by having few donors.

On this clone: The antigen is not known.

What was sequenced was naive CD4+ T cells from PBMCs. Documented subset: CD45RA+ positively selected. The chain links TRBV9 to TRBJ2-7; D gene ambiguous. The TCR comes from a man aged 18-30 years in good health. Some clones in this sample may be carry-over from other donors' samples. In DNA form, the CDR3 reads TGTGCCAGCAGCGTAGGGGCCCCGGGCTTCTACGAGCAGTACTTC. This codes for CASSVGAPGFYEQYF.